The 11 T cell receptor beta chains below all came from one sample that was sequenced in a study of blood T cells in healthy people across ages. A second about 7 to 11 cycle PCR used barcoded and J-beta primers. One entry per CDR3 protein results from TCRdb running MiXCR on the 5' RACE reads. The sample contains 1.4 million to 1.5 million distinct CDR3 sequences, approximately 42% of which appear only once. Sequencing was performed on blood. The receptors shown here come from a woman aged 18-30 years in good health.

This chain connects TRBV5-1 to TRBJ2-1; the D is unclear. V was clipped by 1 base and J by 10 bases, with 12 bases between them. In germline, CDR1 is SGHRS, CDR2 YFSETQ. The CDR3 sequence is 13 residues long. The CDR3 DNA sequence: TGCGCCAGCAGCTTGTACCAAGTCGACGAGCAGTTCTTC. Encoded protein: CASSLYQVDEQFF.

V gene TRBV15 combines with J gene TRBJ2-1; D is uncertain. Germline V gives CDR1 LNHNV, CDR2 YYDKDF (reference sequence). The V end was cut by 4 bases, the J end by 4 bases, with 11 bases between. This CDR3 is 14 amino acids long. CDR3 in DNA: TGTGCCACCAGCACCTCTGGACGGTACAATGAGCAGTTCTTC. Translation: CATSTSGRYNEQFF.

Only a few counts were recorded for this clonotype. The genes are TRBV4-2 and TRBJ2-1, with a weak D call TRBD2 (6 bases). Between the trimmed V and J ends, which lost 4 bases and 6 bases, there was a span of 22 bases. Looked up from germline, CDR1 is LGHNA and CDR2 is YNFKEQ. The CDR3 covers 17 residues. The chain's CDR3 is CASSLQPGTVRGNEQFF. CDR3 nucleotides: TGTGCCAGCAGCCTTCAGCCCGGGACTGTGCGGGGCAATGAGCAGTTCTTC.

This clonotype was seen a handful of times. The chain carries TRBV7-2 and TRBJ1-2, with a tentative D call TRBD1 (5 bases). The CDR3 runs to 15 residues. The V and J ends lost 5 bases and 1 base respectively, with 14 bases between them. The germline gives CDR1 SGHTA, CDR2 FQGNSA. CDR3 bases: TGTGCCAGCAGCCCCCCGGGGGGGTTTAACTATGGCTACACCTTC. It specifies CASSPPGGFNYGYTF.

The gene calls are TRBV24-1 and TRBJ2-3, with D perhaps TRBD2 (5 bases). V gave up 7 bases and J gave up 1 base, with 14 bases separating them. Germline CDR1 KGHDR, CDR2 SFDVKD. The CDR3 contains 15 residues. The CDR3 here is CATRFGSGCTDTQYF. CDR3 bases: TGTGCCACCAGGTTTGGAAGCGGATGCACAGATACGCAGTATTTT.

Notes on this clonotype: Just one base apart from a much larger clone, this may be a read error. The chain combines TRBV27 with TRBJ2-7, with 8 bases matching TRBD1. V lost 2 bases, J lost 3 bases, and 6 bases stayed unmatched. Germline assignment: CDR1 MNHEY and CDR2 SMNVEV (reference sequence). This CDR3 has 15 residues. DNA for the CDR3: TGTGCCAGCAGTTTAGACGCAGGGGGCTTCTACGAGCAGTACTTC. It specifies CASSLDAGGFYEQYF.

The chain has TRBV27 and TRBJ1-2, with D possibly matching TRBD1 (6 bases). The CDR3 spans 15 residues. Trimming removed 5 bases at V and 5 bases at J, with 18 bases between. Germline CDR1 reads MNHEY; CDR2 reads SMNVEV (reference sequence). The CDR3 nucleotides are TGTGCCAGCAGTCCATCAGGACAGCGCCTTTATGGCTACACCTTC. Amino acid sequence: CASSPSGQRLYGYTF.

This sequence joins TRBV30 and TRBJ2-3, with 11 bases identical to TRBD2. This CDR3 comprises 17 residues. The germline V gene has CDR1 GTSNPN and CDR2 SVGIG (reference sequence). J lost 4 bases, V lost 0 bases, and 9 bases had no gene match. The CDR3 region has the DNA TGTGCCTGGAGTGTGCTAGCGGGAGGCCGGTCATCAGATACGCAGTATTTT. Amino acid sequence: CAWSVLAGGRSSDTQYF.

In this sample, this clonotype turned up many times. It may be a read error: a sequence one base away is much more abundant. The chain carries TRBV20-1 and TRBJ2-7; D not certain. The germline gives CDR1 DFQATT, CDR2 SNEGSKA (reference sequence). Trimming removed 0 bases at V and 3 bases at J, with 18 bases between. There are 16 residues in the CDR3. In DNA form, the CDR3 reads TGCAGTGCTAGAGATGTGGGCGCCGGAACATTCTACGAGCAGTACTTC. Translating gives CSARDVGAGTFYEQYF.

The CDR3 DNA reads as TGCAGTGCTATCGACTGGAACCAAGAGACCCAGTACTTC. Translating gives CSAIDWNQETQYF. This sequence joins TRBV20-1 and TRBJ2-5; D not resolved. V was clipped by 4 bases and J by 0 bases, with 9 bases between them. Germline assignment: CDR1 DFQATT and CDR2 SNEGSKA (reference sequence). The CDR3 covers 13 residues.

The chain carries TRBV7-3 and TRBJ2-1; D may be TRBD1 (6 bases). The V end lost 4 bases, the J end lost 0 bases, and 19 bases lay between the germline ends. CDR1 SGHTA and CDR2 FQGTGA come from the germline V gene. CDR3 length equals 18 residues. CDR3 bases: TGTGCCAGCAGCTCCCATCGTGGGGGCCTCGCCTCCTACAATGAGCAGTTCTTC. Translated: CASSSHRGGLASYNEQFF.